This entry is about one TCR beta chain. Its antigen is undetermined. Each TRB cDNA library was prepared by 5' RACE (with UMI labels). TCRdb reprocessed the 5' RACE reads and reports one entry per CDR3 protein, with no DNA. This table holds about 120,000 distinct CDR3 sequences. The length of the CDR3 is 13 residues. Germline V gives CDR1 GTSNPN, CDR2 SVGIG (reference sequence). The sample belongs to a study of CXCR3-negative and CXCR3-positive naive CD8 T cells. At the level of the study: A total of 130 million or so TRB reads was generated, with about 1.5 +/- 0.3 million per library.

Study-wide results and limits: Memory CD8+ cells showed much lower diversity, while both naive subsets displayed comparably high diversity. No difference in surface CD5 was seen between naive subsets, and TCR strength was inferred from TRB CDR3 properties. Fresh PBMCs were used in most assays, and CXCR3 expression partially decreased after cryopreservation. More hydrophobic TRB CDR3s were found in CXCR3-positive naive cells than in CXCR3-negative naive cells.

Sequencing was done on a sample of naive CXCR3+ CD8+ T cells from blood. Noted subset: CD45RO-CCR7+CD27+CD95- naive CD8+ T cells expressing CXCR3 (TNR3+). The J gene is TRBJ1-1, the V gene TRBV30. This sequence was found in a human donor in good health. Some clones in this sample may be carry-over from other donors' samples. CDR3 region: CAWSAWGGVDAFF.